This TCR beta chain was captured in a study of blood T cell repertoires in COVID-19. The wider study: Samples representing acute and convalescent COVID-19 were sourced from the United States, Italy and Spain. Sources were T cells, B-cell-depleted T cells, or PBMCs; the material itself was cDNA or gDNA.

Germline V gene data show CDR1 as SGHNT and CDR2 as YYREEE (reference sequence). The CDR3 has 13 amino acids. Trimming pared 3 bases from V and 3 bases from J, leaving 9 bases between. Authors' analysis steps: Reference gene primer amplification gave nucleated cell count estimates. Libraries were prepared by immunoSEQ multiplex PCR; TCRdb keeps only in-frame clonotypes and omits some of them. The V and J calls and clone size come from that table; D and trimming were worked out from the DNA. This sample yields 140,000 or so clones, of which about 83% are seen a single time; less than 10% belongs to the top ten.

The specimen was peripheral blood. The chain joins TRBV5-4 to TRBJ1-1; D unresolved. This TCR derives from a woman in her fifties or sixties with active or convalescent COVID-19. The CDR3 sequence: CASSWQEDTEAFF. The CDR3 nucleotides read TGTGCCAGCAGCTGGCAGGAGGACACTGAAGCTTTCTTT. Full variable domain (outside the CDR3, taken from reference TRBV5-4 and TRBJ1-1): ETGVTQSPTHLIKTRGQQVTLRCSSQSGHNTVSWYQQALGQGPQFIFQYYREEENGRGNFPPRFSGLQFPNYSSELNVNALELDDSALYLCASSWQEDTEAFFGQGTRLTVV.